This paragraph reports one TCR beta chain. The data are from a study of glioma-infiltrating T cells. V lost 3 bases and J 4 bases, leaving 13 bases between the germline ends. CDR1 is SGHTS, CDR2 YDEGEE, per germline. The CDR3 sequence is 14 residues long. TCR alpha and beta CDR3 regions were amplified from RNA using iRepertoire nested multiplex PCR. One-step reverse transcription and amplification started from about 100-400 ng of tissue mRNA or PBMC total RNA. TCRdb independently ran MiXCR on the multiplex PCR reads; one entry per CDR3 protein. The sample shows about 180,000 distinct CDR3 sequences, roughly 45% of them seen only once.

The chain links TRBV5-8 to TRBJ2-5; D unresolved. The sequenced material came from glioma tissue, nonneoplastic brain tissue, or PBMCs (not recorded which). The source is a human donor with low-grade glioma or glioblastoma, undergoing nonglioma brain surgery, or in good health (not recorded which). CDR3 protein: CASSSGPLVETQYF. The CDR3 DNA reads TGTGCCAGCAGCTCGGGTCCCTTGGTAGAGACCCAGTACTTC.